This entry lists 13 T cell receptor beta chains sequenced from one sample in a study of T cells in Graves' hyperthyroidism and ophthalmopathy. Researchers took RNA transcripts and amplified the TCR beta CDR3 regions from them. An initial round of RT-PCR targeting the TCR CDR3 relied on the HTBI primer set. TCRdb fed the multiplex PCR reads into MiXCR, producing one record per CDR3 protein. The table lists 200,000 to 300,000 distinct CDR3 sequences, 24% of them singletons. Sequenced: blood. All receptors derive from a woman aged 35 to 49 with Graves' ophthalmopathy.

The sample holds many counts of this clonotype. The chain's CDR3 is CASSEAVDRNQPQHF. CDR3 bases: TGTGCCAGCAGTGAAGCGGTAGACAGGAATCAGCCCCAGCATTTT. V and J are TRBV6-1 and TRBJ1-5, with a tentative D call TRBD1 (6 bases). With 0 bases removed from V and 4 bases from J, the gap between germline ends came to 10 bases. Looked up from germline, CDR1 is MNHNS and CDR2 is SASEGT. The CDR3 is made up of 15 amino acids.

In this sample, this clonotype turned up many times. This chain joins TRBV24-1 and TRBJ2-2; D call uncertain. CDR1 and CDR2 from the germline V gene are KGHDR and SFDVKD. The ends were cut back, 4 bases at V and 5 bases at J, with 4 bases in the middle. The CDR3 runs to 12 residues. The CDR3 is CATSEGTGELFF. In nucleotides, the CDR3 is TGTGCCACCAGTGAAGGGACCGGGGAGCTGTTTTTT.

This clonotype was counted only a few times. The chain links TRBV12-3 or TRBV12-4 to TRBJ2-5; TRBD2 matches 10 bases. After removal of 7 bases from V and 5 bases from J, the junction contained 10 bases not matched to a gene. The CDR3 sequence is 15 residues long. The CDR3 sequence is CASTATGTSVETQYF. CDR3 DNA: TGTGCCAGCACCGCGACAGGGACTAGCGTGGAGACCCAGTACTTC.

This clonotype has at least ten counts. The V call is TRBV28, the J call TRBJ1-5; D is perhaps TRBD1 (6 bases). The CDR3 spans 16 residues. V was cut by 6 bases and J by 0 bases, with 15 bases left in between. Germline V gives CDR1 MDHEN, CDR2 SYDVKM. The CDR3 protein is CASRRGQSYSNQPQHF. Here the CDR3 DNA reads TGTGCCAGCAGACGTGGACAGTCTTATAGCAATCAGCCCCAGCATTTT.

This clonotype was detected a few times. V and J are TRBV27 and TRBJ2-7, with 7 bases fitting TRBD1. The CDR3 has 16 residues. Germline CDR1 and CDR2: MNHEY and SMNVEV (reference sequence). Trimming cost V 6 bases and J 3 bases; bases outside gene matches: 14. CDR3 residues: CASSPRPGTEIYEQYF. CDR3 bases: TGTGCCAGCAGCCCGCGGCCCGGGACAGAGATCTACGAGCAGTACTTC.

Many counts were recorded for this clonotype. The V call is TRBV6-5, the J call TRBJ2-7, with D tentatively TRBD1 (6 bases). CDR3 length: 13 residues. V lost 6 bases and J lost 6, with 15 bases in between. The V gene's germline CDR1 is MNHEY and CDR2 SVGAGI. CDR3 nucleotide sequence: TGTGCCAGCAGGTTTCTAGAGGGGGTCGAGCAGTACTTC. As protein: CASRFLEGVEQYF.

This sequence joins TRBV5-1 and TRBJ2-7, with 10 bases matching TRBD1. Germline V gene sequence: CDR1 SGHRS, CDR2 YFSETQ. The CDR3 sequence is 13 residues long. Trimming removed 4 bases from V and 6 bases from J; junction bases left unmatched: 4. CDR3 coding DNA: TGCGCCAGCAGCCCGGGACAGGGGATCGAGCAGTACTTC. Translation: CASSPGQGIEQYF.

At least ten counts were recorded for this clonotype. The chain recombines TRBV12-3 or TRBV12-4 with TRBJ2-2, with no clear D. The CDR3 extends over 11 amino acids. Trimming stripped 8 bases from V and 6 bases from J, with 7 bases between. CDR3 sequence reads: CASFLSGELFF. The CDR3 nucleotides read TGTGCCAGCTTCCTCTCCGGGGAGCTGTTTTTT.

Remarks on this clonotype: Since a much larger clone is just one base distant, this may be a read error. The V gene is TRBV5-1, the J gene TRBJ2-2; 7 positions agree with TRBD1. The germline V gene has CDR1 SGHRS and CDR2 YFSETQ. This CDR3 has 16 residues. In nucleotides, the CDR3 is TGCGCCGGCAGCAAGACCGGGACAGCCAACACCGGGGAGCTGTTTTTT. Its protein is CAGSKTGTANTGELFF.

This clonotype was seen many times. This chain joins TRBV12-3 or TRBV12-4 and TRBJ2-7, with 7 nucleotides matching TRBD2. V was pared by 6 bases and J by 2 bases, with 10 bases of the junction left unmatched. CDR3 length equals 15 residues. The CDR3 bases are TGTGCCAGCAGGGCGCCCGGGACTAAGACCTACGAGCAGTACTTC. Translating it yields CASRAPGTKTYEQYF.

This clonotype was detected many times. V is TRBV20-1 and J is TRBJ2-2; 14 nucleotides match TRBD2. The V segment lost 3 bases and the J segment 7 bases; nucleotides outside the gene matches: 1. This CDR3 spans 14 amino acids. The germline gives CDR1 DFQATT, CDR2 SNEGSKA (reference sequence). CDR3 region: CSARTSGRGGELFF. DNA for the CDR3: TGCAGTGCTAGGACTAGCGGGAGGGGCGGGGAGCTGTTTTTT.

The V call is TRBV12-5, the J call TRBJ2-7; the D is unclear. This CDR3 spans 11 amino acids. Per germline, CDR1 LGHNT and CDR2 FRNRAP. V was pared by 1 base and J by 6 bases, with 4 bases between. CDR3 in DNA: TGTGCTAGTGGTTTGGCATCCGAGCAGTACTTC. This codes for CASGLASEQYF.

This clonotype occurred many times. The rearrangement uses TRBV7-2 and TRBJ2-7; possible D gene TRBD2, 5 bases. The CDR3 is 11 residues long. Trimming left V 7 bases short and J 12 bases short, with 16 bases between. Per the germline V gene, CDR1 is SGHTA and CDR2 is FQGNSA. In DNA, the CDR3 is TGTGCCAGCATCTCACTAGGAAGACCGTACTTC. It specifies CASISLGRPYF.